Sequencing of this TCR beta chain was carried out in a study of blood T cells in healthy people across ages. Findings and limits, study-wide: Estimated diversity across one million T cells was deemed an underestimate.

The second PCR ran about 6 to 12 cycles with a sample-barcoded 5' primer and J-beta primers. Each cDNA molecule was tagged by a template-switch adaptor that had 12 random nucleotides. MiXCR, applied by TCRdb to the 5' RACE reads, yields one record per CDR3 protein. This sample has about 830,000 distinct CDR3 sequences, with approximately 59% found just once. Concerning this clonotype itself: Its antigen is not known.

CDR3 length equals 14 residues. V gave up 2 bases and J gave up 2 bases, with 10 bases separating them. The germline V gene encodes CDR1 MDHEN and CDR2 SYDVKM. Material: blood. This TCR derives from a man aged 25-45 years in good health. The V gene is TRBV28, the J gene TRBJ2-7; D is perhaps TRBD1 (6 bases). CDR3 in amino acids: CASSLPGATYEQYF. The CDR3, as DNA: TGTGCCAGCAGTTTACCAGGGGCTACCTACGAGCAGTACTTC.